This is a list of T cell receptor beta chains from one sample in a study of CD8 T cells in Susac syndrome. MiXCR, applied by TCRdb to the immunoSEQ multiplex PCR reads, yields one record per CDR3 protein. Among 210,000 or so distinct CDR3 sequences listed, 92% were seen once. The sequenced sample consisted of CD8+ T cells from PBMCs. The receptor source for this set is a human donor with multiple sclerosis. Both conserved end residues are trimmed from each CDR3. The D gene is left open where the match is weak.

v_call,j_call,d_call,cdr3_aa
TRBV7-9,TRBJ2-2,NA,ASSPRTEFYTGELF
TRBV4-2,TRBJ2-1,NA,ASSQFPMEQF
TRBV4-2,TRBJ1-1,NA,ASSQAGNTEAF
TRBV7-9,TRBJ1-1,TRBD1,ASKRDRSDGENTEAF
TRBV19,TRBJ2-7,TRBD2,ASSTGSGGPYEQY
TRBV15,TRBJ2-2,NA,ATPGSTGELF
TRBV7-9,TRBJ2-7,NA,ASSSPLGVRSYEQY
TRBV29-1,TRBJ2-1,NA,SVGGALGQPVSYNEQF
TRBV12-2,TRBJ2-7,NA,ASRLGLPGQAIFYEQY
TRBV5-4,TRBJ1-1,NA,ASSGTGEAF
TRBV5-6,TRBJ2-7,TRBD1,ASSLWDRAAYEQY
TRBV7-9,TRBJ2-2,NA,ASSPLRGIGELF
TRBV19,TRBJ1-1,NA,ASTPMGQGNTEAF
TRBV19,TRBJ1-1,NA,ASSIALVVANTEAF
TRBV12-3/TRBV12-4,TRBJ2-7,NA,ASSLPREGEQY
TRBV12-3/TRBV12-4,TRBJ2-5,TRBD2,ASRPSGGGETQY
TRBV2,TRBJ1-2,NA,ASSSKGHSIYGYT
TRBV5-1,TRBJ2-1,NA,ASSLEQGYNEQF
TRBV2,TRBJ1-3,NA,ASSYGVRGNTIY
TRBV15,TRBJ1-2,NA,ATGGGVGPPNYGYT
TRBV27,TRBJ2-3,NA,ASRHVRGIGLPDTQY
TRBV5-1,TRBJ2-2,TRBD2,ASSLAWGLAEIRRDTGELF
TRBV13,TRBJ2-1,NA,ASSLVRWNEQF
TRBV4-3,TRBJ2-3,NA,ASSQDEGTDTQY